This T cell receptor beta chain was captured in a study of low-dose radiotherapy and immunotherapy resistance in tumors. Across the whole study: On an every-two-weeks schedule, patients received intravenous nivolumab 240 mg, along with ipilimumab 1 mg/kg every six weeks. cDNA synthesis used a TRAV/TRBV-specific primer set for both chains.

Time point denoted: after trial treatment. Treatment noted: LDRT plus nivolumab, ipilimumab, low-dose cyclophosphamide and aspirin (RACIN trial). It was with a constant-region primer and a V-primer adapter that TCRs were amplified over around 20 PCR cycles. In TCRdb, the reads were re-called with MiXCR into one record per CDR3 protein. The data show roughly 48,000 distinct CDR3 sequences, approximately 31% seen once. Trimming cost V 3 bases and J 4 bases, with 12 bases left between them. CDR3 length: 13 amino acids. Germline V gives CDR1 SQVTM, CDR2 ANQGSEA. The starting material was PBMCs, obtained after low-dose radiotherapy plus immunotherapy. The genes are TRBV29-1 and TRBJ1-1; D remains unclear. The sequence was obtained from a male donor with rectosigmoid adenocarcinoma. DNA for the CDR3: TGCAGCGTTGAGCTCAGCCGAGGCACTGAAGCTTTCTTT. Translation gives CSVELSRGTEAFF.